One sample yielded the 24 T cell receptor beta chains listed below, sequenced in a study of immune cell composition in non-small cell lung cancer (dated by TCRdb to the late 2010s). The method was the immunoSEQ multiplex PCR assay. As stored in TCRdb, this immuneACCESS dataset retains in-frame rearrangements with V and J assigned. A fraction of the clones does not appear; measured against another copy, unresolved V genes explain less than half of the discrepancy, and the remainder lacks a known reason. Recorded for this sample are some 6,000 clones; around two thirds of them occurred a single time. In total, the top ten clones hold approximately 5.3% of the sample. Normal lung samples came from the same patient and consisted of non-adjacent lung tissue collected as far from the tumour as possible, at a distance of at least 3 cm. Sequenced: non-adjacent lung tissue. Source of these receptors: a human donor with non-small cell lung cancer.

This clone has more than one count but fewer than ten. The chain has TRBV7-9 and TRBJ2-3; TRBD2 matches 9 bases. The CDR3 totals 16 residues. CDR1 and CDR2 (germline): SEHNR, FQNEAQ (reference sequence). J was trimmed by 3 bases and V by 4 bases; bases with no gene match: 8. The CDR3 nucleotides are TGTGCCAGCAGCTACATAGCGGGGGAGGGTACAGATACGCAGTATTTT. It yields the protein CASSYIAGEGTDTQYF.

This chain uses TRBV10-2 with TRBJ2-2, with a possible D match to TRBD2 (6 bases). V gave up 6 bases and J gave up 6 bases, with 11 bases separating them. Per the germline V gene, CDR1 is WSHSY and CDR2 is SAAADI. This CDR3 is 13 amino acids long. The CDR3 is CASSPGGAGELFF. The CDR3 nucleotides read TGCGCCAGCAGCCCCGGAGGGGCCGGGGAGCTGTTTTTT.

CDR3 coding DNA: TGCAGCGTTTGGTGGGGCGCGGAGACCCAGTACTTC. It specifies CSVWWGAETQYF. The chain has TRBV29-1 and TRBJ2-5, with D tentatively TRBD1 (5 bases). The CDR3 consists of 12 residues. V was clipped by 5 bases and J by 5 bases, with 12 bases between them. CDR1 and CDR2 (germline): SQVTM, ANQGSEA. The whole variable domain, filled in from reference TRBV29-1 and TRBJ2-5, reads SAVISQKPSRDICQRGTSLTIQCQVDSQVTMMFWYRQQPGQSLTLIATANQGSEATYESGFVIDKFPISRPNLTFSTLTVSNMSPEDSSIYLCSVWWGAETQYFGPGTRLLVL.

This clone was found once. The chain recombines TRBV9 with TRBJ2-7, with 8 bases fitting TRBD1. V lost 0 bases, J lost 5 bases, and 16 bases stayed unmatched. The CDR3 length is 18 residues. Germline V gene sequence: CDR1 SGDLS, CDR2 YYNGEE. CDR3 in DNA: TGTGCCAGCAGCGTAGCTACGGGATTAGGACAGGGAGAGGACGAGCAGTACTTC. Residues: CASSVATGLGQGEDEQYF.

V is TRBV7-2 and J is TRBJ1-1; 8 positions agree with TRBD1. CDR1 and CDR2 (germline): SGHTA, FQGNSA. CDR3 length: 13 residues. V gave up 3 bases and J gave up 10 bases; unmatched junction bases: 7. This CDR3 is CASSFWTGHGAFF. The CDR3 DNA reads as TGTGCCAGCAGCTTCTGGACAGGGCACGGAGCTTTCTTT.

J is TRBJ2-1 and V is TRBV19, with 9 bases fitting TRBD1. V dropped 6 bases and J dropped 5; count of bases not matched to a gene: 8. The CDR3 consists of 15 residues. Germline V gene data show CDR1 as LNHDA and CDR2 as SQIVND (reference sequence). This chain's CDR3 is CASRKRDRDNNEQFF. The CDR3 coding sequence is TGTGCCAGTAGGAAACGGGACAGGGACAACAATGAGCAGTTCTTC.

This clone has more than one count but fewer than ten. The chain carries TRBV4-3 and TRBJ2-5; the match to TRBD2 covers 7 bases. The CDR3 has 15 amino acids. J was trimmed by 2 bases and V by 4 bases; bases with no gene match: 7. Germline V lookup: CDR1 LGHNA, CDR2 YSLEER. CDR3 coding DNA: TGCGCCAGCAGCCCTTGGCGGGGGTTACAAGAGACCCAGTACTTC. It specifies CASSPWRGLQETQYF.

This clone showed up just once. The J gene is TRBJ1-4, the V gene TRBV7-8; no reliable D call. Per the germline V gene, CDR1 is SGHVS and CDR2 is FQNEAQ. Between the trimmed V and J ends, which lost 1 base and 2 bases, there was a span of 11 bases. The CDR3 is made up of 16 amino acids. The CDR3 coding sequence is TGTGCCAGCAGCTTAGGGCTGGTGGAGACTAATGAAAAACTGTTTTTT. It is translated as CASSLGLVETNEKLFF.

The chain carries TRBV10-2 and TRBJ2-5, with D maybe TRBD1 (5 bases). With the DNA end fitting TRBJ2-7 better, the J assignment may be wrong. This CDR3 is built from 14 residues. Looked up from germline, CDR1 is WSHSY and CDR2 is SAAADI. The CDR3 loop reads CASSEQGSSYEQYF. The CDR3 DNA reads as TGCGCCAGCAGTGAGCAGGGCAGCTCCTACGAGCAGTACTTC.

The sample holds one count of this clone. The rearrangement joins TRBV5-6 to TRBJ1-2; TRBD1 aligns across 12 bases. The CDR3 has 14 residues. Trimming at V came to 3 bases and at J to 8 bases, leaving 5 bases not matched to a gene. Germline lookup yields CDR1 SGHDT and CDR2 YYEEEE. The CDR3 spells CASSWDRGLRGYTF. The DNA for the CDR3 is TGTGCCAGCAGCTGGGACAGGGGGCTTCGGGGCTACACCTTC.

The rearrangement links TRBV7-9 to TRBJ2-3, with TRBD1 matching 7 bases. CDR1 and CDR2 (germline): SEHNR, FQNEAQ (reference sequence). V gave up 8 bases and J gave up 2 bases; unmatched junction bases: 7. The CDR3 has 14 residues. CDR3 sequence: CASSPGQITDTQYF. In DNA form, the CDR3 reads TGTGCCAGCTCCCCGGGACAGATCACAGATACGCAGTATTTT.

This chain links TRBV7-3 with TRBJ2-1; tentatively, D is TRBD1 (6 bases). The CDR3 totals 17 residues. V was clipped by 5 bases and J by 1 base, with 18 bases between them. Looked up from germline, CDR1 is SGHTA and CDR2 is FQGTGA. This CDR3 reads CASSPTDRQGSYNEQFF. The CDR3 nucleotides read TGTGCCAGCAGCCCCACCGACAGGCAGGGTTCCTACAATGAGCAGTTCTTC.

This clone has just a few counts. The chain combines TRBV2 with TRBJ1-2; 7 bases agree with TRBD1. The CDR3 length is 14 residues. Looked up from germline, CDR1 is SNHLY and CDR2 is FYNNEI. The V and J ends lost 6 bases and 0 bases, in that order; junction bases with no gene match: 4. For the CDR3, the DNA is TGTGCCAGCAGGCAGGGGGAGACTAACTATGGCTACACCTTC. Translating gives CASRQGETNYGYTF.

This clone was seen a handful of times. The CDR3 nucleotides are TGCGCCAGCTGCCCCGGGACTAGCGGGGGGGCGGAGACCCAGTACTTC. Its protein product is CASCPGTSGGAETQYF. The J gene is TRBJ2-5, the V gene TRBV5-1; 16 bases map to TRBD2. The V gene's germline CDR1 is SGHRS and CDR2 YFSETQ. After removal of 7 bases from V and 5 bases from J, the junction contained 8 bases not matched to a gene. CDR3 length: 16 residues.

This chain uses TRBV21-1 with TRBJ1-2; the DNA was not compared with TRBD1, the D call given in the table. TRBV21-1 is labeled a pseudogene. CDR3 length equals 13 residues. The CDR3 coding sequence is TGTGCCAGCAGCAAGCAGGGGGCGGATGGCTACACCTTC. Its translation: CASSKQGADGYTF.

This clone appeared a few times. V usage is TRBV9 and J usage is TRBJ1-6; D is perhaps TRBD1 (5 bases). The CDR3 length is 14 residues. V was trimmed by 3 bases and J by 6 bases, leaving 10 bases between them. Germline CDR1 reads SGDLS; CDR2 reads YYNGEE. CDR3 region: CASSEGRFNSPLHF. For the CDR3, the DNA is TGTGCCAGCAGCGAGGGGCGGTTTAATTCACCCCTCCACTTT.

This chain joins TRBV4-2 and TRBJ1-3; TRBD1 aligns across 10 bases. The CDR3 is 17 amino acids. The V segment lost 2 bases and the J segment 4 bases; nucleotides outside the gene matches: 8. Germline CDR1 and CDR2: LGHNA and YNFKEQ. The CDR3 DNA follows: TGTGCCAGCAGCCAACGGACAGGGGGTACACCCGGAAACACCATATATTTT. Residues: CASSQRTGGTPGNTIYF.

The chain carries TRBV5-1 and TRBJ1-4, with D maybe TRBD1 (5 bases). There are 14 residues in the CDR3. Trimming shortened V by 5 bases and J by 8 bases, and 16 bases separated the two germline ends. Germline V gene sequence: CDR1 SGHRS, CDR2 YFSETQ. In DNA form, the CDR3 reads TGCGCCAGCAGTCCTGGAACAGGTGGAGAAAAACTGTTTTTT. As protein: CASSPGTGGEKLFF.

The V gene is TRBV2, the J gene TRBJ1-1; D remains unclear. V gave up 4 bases and J gave up 0 bases, with 9 bases separating them. CDR1 and CDR2 from the germline V gene are SNHLY and FYNNEI. The CDR3 has 14 residues. CDR3 DNA: TGTGCCAGCAGTGGTAGATTCATGAACACTGAAGCTTTCTTT. Its translation: CASSGRFMNTEAFF.

A few counts support this clone. The chain employs TRBV6-1 and TRBJ1-1; TRBD1 aligns across 7 bases. The CDR3 runs 18 residues. The junction had 12 bases not matched to a gene; V was cut back by 2 bases and J by 0 bases. Germline loops: CDR1 MNHNS, CDR2 SASEGT. The CDR3 loop reads CASSERRTGALMNTEAFF. The CDR3 DNA follows: TGTGCCAGCAGTGAACGAAGAACAGGGGCTCTTATGAACACTGAAGCTTTCTTT.

The DNA for the CDR3 is TGCGCCAGCAGCCAAGTTGTTGCGACAGGGGACGACTACGAGCAGTACTTC. It is translated as CASSQVVATGDDYEQYF. This sequence joins TRBV4-1 and TRBJ2-7; TRBD1 agrees at 8 bases. V was clipped by 1 base and J by 3 bases; unmatched bases: 11. CDR3 length equals 17 residues. The germline V gene encodes CDR1 MGHRA and CDR2 YSYEKL.

The V call is TRBV18, the J call TRBJ2-7; D is perhaps TRBD2 (7 bases). The CDR3 spans 13 residues. The germline gives CDR1 KGHSH, CDR2 LQKENI. Trimming removed 6 bases from V and 7 bases from J, with 16 bases in between. DNA for the CDR3: TGTGCCAGCTCCCCCTTAGGGGGAGGGGAGCAGTACTTC. It yields the protein CASSPLGGGEQYF.

Comment on this clone: At one of its ends the junction is not consistent with the germline gene, which may arise from a read error. The chain employs TRBV5-1 and TRBJ1-4; TRBD1 might be the D (5 bases). The V gene's germline CDR1 is SGHRS and CDR2 YFSETQ. The CDR3 contains 13 residues. For the CDR3, the DNA is TGCGCCAGCAGCTCCGGGACTAACGAAAAACTGTTTTTT. It is translated as CASSSGTNEKLFF.

This clone was found once. V usage is TRBV28 and J usage is TRBJ2-1; 11 bases fit TRBD2. V trimming: 11 bases; J trimming: 6 bases; junction bases outside the gene matches: 12. Germline V lookup: CDR1 MDHEN, CDR2 SYDVKM. This CDR3 spans 15 amino acids. CDR3 nucleotide sequence: TGTGCCTTCTCCTCGGGTAGCGGGGGGGTCAATGAGCAGTTCTTC. As protein: CAFSSGSGGVNEQFF.